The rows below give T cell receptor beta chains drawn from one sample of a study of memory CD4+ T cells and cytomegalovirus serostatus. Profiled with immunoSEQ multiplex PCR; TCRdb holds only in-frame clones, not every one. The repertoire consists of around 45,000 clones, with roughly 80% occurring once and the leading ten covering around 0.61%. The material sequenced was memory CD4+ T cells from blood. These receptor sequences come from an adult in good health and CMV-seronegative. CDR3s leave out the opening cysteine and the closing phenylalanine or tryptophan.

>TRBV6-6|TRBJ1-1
ASSYEPNTEAF
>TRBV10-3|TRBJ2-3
AISEGGATDTQY
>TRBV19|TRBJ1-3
ASSTLRQAYSGNTIY
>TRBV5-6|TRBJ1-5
ASSLYRGRDQPQH
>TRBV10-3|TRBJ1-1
AISDRGAGLDTEAF
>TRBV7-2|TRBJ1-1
ASSLVGPSTEAF
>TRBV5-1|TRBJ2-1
ASSLVVGSLNNEQF
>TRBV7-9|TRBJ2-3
ASSFLVTQSGTDTQY
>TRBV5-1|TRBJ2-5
ASSPGRVQETQY
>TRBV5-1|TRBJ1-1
ASSFQGRGDTEAF
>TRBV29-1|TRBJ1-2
SVERSNYGYT
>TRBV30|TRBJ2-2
AWSRAPLPPELF
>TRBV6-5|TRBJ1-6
ASSTTGTVTSPLH
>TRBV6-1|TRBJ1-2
ASSARTGGGYT
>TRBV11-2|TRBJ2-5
ASSLSGARQETQY
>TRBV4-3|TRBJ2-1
ASSQDRLVRYNEQF
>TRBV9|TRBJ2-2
ASSREATGELF
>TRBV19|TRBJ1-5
ASSKTLEPQH
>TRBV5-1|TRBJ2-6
ASTSGTGGVVGANVLT
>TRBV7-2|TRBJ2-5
ASSLELAVRETQY
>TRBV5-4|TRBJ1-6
ASSFEGGGNSPLH
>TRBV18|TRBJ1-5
ASSRRTESNQPQH
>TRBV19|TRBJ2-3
ASSTPGTSTDTQY
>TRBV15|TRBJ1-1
ATSAGMNTEAF
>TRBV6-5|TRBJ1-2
ASRKAGVSGYT
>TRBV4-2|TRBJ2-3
ASSQDWYSTDTQY
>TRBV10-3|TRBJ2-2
AISESLGGAGTGELF
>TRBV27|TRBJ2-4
ASSLMGLAKNIQY
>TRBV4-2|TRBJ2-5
ASSQASGVGETQY
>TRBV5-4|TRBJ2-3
ASSSTGASTDTQY
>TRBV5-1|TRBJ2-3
ASSLSAGASTDTQY
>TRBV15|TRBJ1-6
ATSQQGNSYNSPLH
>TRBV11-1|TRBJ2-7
ASSWGDVESYEQY
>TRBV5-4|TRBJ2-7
ASSLELANSYEQY
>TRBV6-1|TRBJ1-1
ASRDRAPVEAF
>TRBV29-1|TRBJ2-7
SVEKSYEQY
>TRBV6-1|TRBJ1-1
ASSQYTGMNTEAF
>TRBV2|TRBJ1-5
ASSEGGSDLEPQH
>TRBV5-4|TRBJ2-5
ASTNSGGRGETQY
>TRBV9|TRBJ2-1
ASSVGLAGLENEQF
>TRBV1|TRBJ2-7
TSSLQGRGIHSYEQY
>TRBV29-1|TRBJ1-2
SVEDSGQSNYGYT
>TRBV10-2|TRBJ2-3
ASSEAGGRLDTQY
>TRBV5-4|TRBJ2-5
ASSTGQLQETQY
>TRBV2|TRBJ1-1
ASSETGVGTEAF
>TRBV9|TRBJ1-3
ASSVGGPSGNTIY
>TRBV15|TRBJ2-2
ATSRVPAGGSGELF
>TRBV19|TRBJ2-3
ASSIVIASADTQY
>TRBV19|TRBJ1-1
ASRTPLQGRNTEAF
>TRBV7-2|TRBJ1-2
ASSRPGQRYGYT
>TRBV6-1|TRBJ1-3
ASRRQASSGNTIY
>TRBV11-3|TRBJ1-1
ASSSGSNTEAF
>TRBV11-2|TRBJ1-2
ASSLDSQGANGYT
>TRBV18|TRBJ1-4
ASLNRGGSEKLF
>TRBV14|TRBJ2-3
ASSQRTGGPDTQY
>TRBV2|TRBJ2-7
ASRIDRTYEQY
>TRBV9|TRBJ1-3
ASSPRQGKVGGNTIY